This is a list of T cell receptor beta chains from one sample in a study of T cell repertoires in cytomegalovirus infection. TCRdb redid the calling of the reads with MiXCR, one entry per CDR3 protein. The sample has approximately 990,000 distinct CDR3 sequences, approximately 33% seen once. For these receptors, no antigen is known. This specimen was cultured CD8+ T cells from PBMCs, taken from culture after CMV antigen stimulation. Receptors originate from a human donor in good health (CMV status not recorded). Some clones in this sample may be carry-over from other donors' samples. Each CDR3 is given with its conserved first and last residue. The D gene is left open where the match is weak. The size of a clone is reported for some rows only, either as once, few or many, or as a class for expanded clones.

d_call: .
clone_size: .
v_call: TRBV6-5
j_call: TRBJ1-1
cdr3_nt: TGTGCCAGCATAGGGGAGGTGGCCACTGAAGCTTTCTTT
cdr3_aa: CASIGEVATEAFF

d_call: .
clone_size: .
v_call: TRBV6-5
j_call: TRBJ1-4
cdr3_nt: TGTGCCAGCAGTTACGGCAGAGAAGAAAAACTGTTTTTT
cdr3_aa: CASSYGREEKLFF

d_call: TRBD1
clone_size: few
v_call: TRBV20-1
j_call: TRBJ2-1
cdr3_nt: TGCAGTGCTAGATCCTGGGACAGGGACTCGGTGGCCACCTACAATGAGCAGTTCTTC
cdr3_aa: CSARSWDRDSVATYNEQFF

d_call: .
clone_size: many
v_call: TRBV7-2
j_call: TRBJ2-5
cdr3_nt: TGTGCCAGCTCACCCTCGACGGAGACCCAGTACTTC
cdr3_aa: CASSPSTETQYF

d_call: TRBD1
clone_size: many
v_call: TRBV7-6
j_call: TRBJ1-5
cdr3_nt: TGTGCCAGCAGCTCGGACAGGGGCAATAGCAATCAGCCCCAGCATTTT
cdr3_aa: CASSSDRGNSNQPQHF

d_call: .
clone_size: many
v_call: TRBV7-2
j_call: TRBJ1-5
cdr3_nt: TGTGCCAGCAGCTTACCTTTAGGAGGTCAGCCCCAGCATTTT
cdr3_aa: CASSLPLGGQPQHF

d_call: .
clone_size: .
v_call: TRBV5-1
j_call: TRBJ2-7
cdr3_nt: TGCGCCAGCAGCTTGGAGGAGGTTACCTACGAGCAGTACTTC
cdr3_aa: CASSLEEVTYEQYF

d_call: .
clone_size: .
v_call: TRBV20-1
j_call: TRBJ1-1
cdr3_nt: TGCAGTGCTAGAGATGTGCTTGAAGACACTGAAGCTTTCTTT
cdr3_aa: CSARDVLEDTEAFF

d_call: .
clone_size: .
v_call: TRBV4-1
j_call: TRBJ1-2
cdr3_nt: TGCGCCAGCAGCCAAGATCAGGGCATCAGCTATGGCTACACCTTC
cdr3_aa: CASSQDQGISYGYTF

d_call: TRBD2
clone_size: .
v_call: TRBV7-6
j_call: TRBJ2-5
cdr3_nt: TGTGCCAGCAGCTCCAGCGGGGGAGGGAAGGAGACCCAGTACTTC
cdr3_aa: CASSSSGGGKETQYF

d_call: TRBD1
clone_size: .
v_call: TRBV18
j_call: TRBJ1-1
cdr3_nt: TGTGCCAGCTCCCCTCCCGGGCAGGGGGACCCTGAAGCTTTCTTT
cdr3_aa: CASSPPGQGDPEAFF

d_call: .
clone_size: many
v_call: TRBV6-2/TRBV6-3
j_call: TRBJ1-4
cdr3_nt: TGTGCCAGCAGTTACTCGGCGGATGCAACTAATGAAAAACTGTTTTTT
cdr3_aa: CASSYSADATNEKLFF

d_call: TRBD1
clone_size: once
v_call: TRBV5-1
j_call: TRBJ2-7
cdr3_nt: TGCGCCAGCAGCTTCGAGGGACAGGGGTCGTACGAGCAGTACTTC
cdr3_aa: CASSFEGQGSYEQYF

d_call: .
clone_size: .
v_call: TRBV6-6
j_call: TRBJ2-5
cdr3_nt: TGTGCCAGTACTACACAGGGTCCTGAGGAGACCCAGTACTTC
cdr3_aa: CASTTQGPEETQYF

d_call: TRBD1
clone_size: .
v_call: TRBV6-2/TRBV6-3
j_call: TRBJ2-5
cdr3_nt: TGTGCCAGCAGTTCCGGGACAGGAAAGACCCAGTACTTC
cdr3_aa: CASSSGTGKTQYF

d_call: .
clone_size: few
v_call: TRBV13
j_call: TRBJ2-3
cdr3_nt: TGTGCCAGCAGCTCCCCCCGCGCAGGGGCAGATACGCAGTATTTT
cdr3_aa: CASSSPRAGADTQYF

d_call: .
clone_size: .
v_call: TRBV19
j_call: TRBJ2-4
cdr3_nt: TGTGCCAGTAGTATTCCAGGGGTAGCCAAAAACATTCAGTACTTC
cdr3_aa: CASSIPGVAKNIQYF

d_call: .
clone_size: .
v_call: TRBV12-3/TRBV12-4
j_call: TRBJ2-1
cdr3_nt: TGTGCCAGCACGTGGACAACCTACAATGAGCAGTTCTTC
cdr3_aa: CASTWTTYNEQFF

d_call: TRBD1
clone_size: .
v_call: TRBV10-2
j_call: TRBJ2-7
cdr3_nt: TGCGCCAGCAGCTCACAGGGGACCTCCTACGAGCAGTACTTC
cdr3_aa: CASSSQGTSYEQYF

d_call: .
clone_size: few
v_call: TRBV6-2/TRBV6-3
j_call: TRBJ1-6
cdr3_nt: TGTGCCAGCACCCGGTCCTCCACTGGATTATCACCCCTCCACTTT
cdr3_aa: CASTRSSTGLSPLHF

d_call: .
clone_size: few
v_call: TRBV2
j_call: TRBJ2-1
cdr3_nt: TGTGCCAGCAGTGGACCCAACTCCTACAATGAGCAGTTCTTC
cdr3_aa: CASSGPNSYNEQFF

d_call: .
clone_size: few
v_call: TRBV6-6
j_call: TRBJ1-2
cdr3_nt: TGTGCCAGCATTCAGTCGTATTACTATGGCTACACCTTC
cdr3_aa: CASIQSYYYGYTF

d_call: TRBD2
clone_size: many
v_call: TRBV12-3/TRBV12-4
j_call: TRBJ2-1
cdr3_nt: TGTGCCAGCATCGGGACTAGCGGGGGGATTGACAATGAGCAGTTCTTC
cdr3_aa: CASIGTSGGIDNEQFF

d_call: .
clone_size: few
v_call: TRBV12-3/TRBV12-4
j_call: TRBJ2-3
cdr3_nt: TGTGCCAGCAGGCCAGCGGTGGCGGGCACAGATACGCAGTATTTT
cdr3_aa: CASRPAVAGTDTQYF

d_call: .
clone_size: few
v_call: TRBV6-6
j_call: TRBJ1-1
cdr3_nt: TGTGCCAGCAGTTACGTGGGGGTCGCAAACACTGAAGCTTTCTTT
cdr3_aa: CASSYVGVANTEAFF

d_call: TRBD1
clone_size: .
v_call: TRBV7-6
j_call: TRBJ2-3
cdr3_nt: TGTGCCAGCAGCTTACAGGGGGTTCCTTCTACAGATACGCAGTATTTT
cdr3_aa: CASSLQGVPSTDTQYF

d_call: .
clone_size: .
v_call: TRBV7-6
j_call: TRBJ1-4
cdr3_nt: TGTGCCAGCAGCTTAAAGTACACTAATGAAAAACTGTTTTTT
cdr3_aa: CASSLKYTNEKLFF

d_call: TRBD1
clone_size: few
v_call: TRBV25-1
j_call: TRBJ2-7
cdr3_nt: TGTGCCAGCAGTGAGGGGACAGCTAGTAGTCGCTACTTC
cdr3_aa: CASSEGTASSRYF

d_call: .
clone_size: few
v_call: TRBV19
j_call: TRBJ1-3
cdr3_nt: TGTGCCAGTAGCCCGGATGACAGTTCTGGAAACACCATATATTTT
cdr3_aa: CASSPDDSSGNTIYF

d_call: .
clone_size: many
v_call: TRBV2
j_call: TRBJ2-7
cdr3_nt: TGTGCCAGCAGGGGATACGAGCAGTACTTC
cdr3_aa: CASRGYEQYF

d_call: .
clone_size: many
v_call: TRBV7-2
j_call: TRBJ2-3
cdr3_nt: TGTGCCAGCAGCTTAGGGGAAGGGGCAGATACGCAGTATTTT
cdr3_aa: CASSLGEGADTQYF

d_call: TRBD1
clone_size: .
v_call: TRBV12-3/TRBV12-4
j_call: TRBJ2-7
cdr3_nt: TGTGCCAGCAGAGGGGACAGGCCTTCTTACGAGCAGTACTTC
cdr3_aa: CASRGDRPSYEQYF

d_call: .
clone_size: few
v_call: TRBV11-1
j_call: TRBJ2-3
cdr3_nt: TGTGCCAGCAGCTTAGTGGCGGGACAACCACGGACAGATACGCAGTATTTT
cdr3_aa: CASSLVAGQPRTDTQYF

d_call: .
clone_size: few
v_call: TRBV25-1
j_call: TRBJ2-2
cdr3_nt: TGTGCCAGCAGTGAATATAGGGGAACCGGGGAGCTGTTTTTT
cdr3_aa: CASSEYRGTGELFF

d_call: .
clone_size: .
v_call: TRBV2
j_call: TRBJ2-2
cdr3_nt: TGTGCCAGAGACAGATACACCGGGGAGCTGTTTTTT
cdr3_aa: CARDRYTGELFF

d_call: .
clone_size: many
v_call: TRBV4-1
j_call: TRBJ2-1
cdr3_nt: TGCGCCAGCAGCCAAGATGCCAATGAGCAGTTCTTC
cdr3_aa: CASSQDANEQFF

d_call: .
clone_size: few
v_call: TRBV6-6
j_call: TRBJ2-3
cdr3_nt: TGTGCCAGCACCGTAGAGGGGGTTGGGAGCACAGATACGCAGTATTTT
cdr3_aa: CASTVEGVGSTDTQYF

d_call: .
clone_size: few
v_call: TRBV4-1
j_call: TRBJ2-1
cdr3_nt: TGCGCCAGCAGCCAAGCGTCAGGCGGGTACAATGAGCAGTTCTTC
cdr3_aa: CASSQASGGYNEQFF

d_call: .
clone_size: .
v_call: TRBV9
j_call: TRBJ2-3
cdr3_nt: TGTCGCGGCAGCGGTGGGGTAGGAACAGATACGCAGTATTTT
cdr3_aa: CRGSGGVGTDTQYF

d_call: .
clone_size: .
v_call: TRBV2
j_call: TRBJ1-1
cdr3_nt: TGTGCCACCCCTGGAGGGGTTAACACTGAAGCTTTCTTT
cdr3_aa: CATPGGVNTEAFF

d_call: .
clone_size: .
v_call: TRBV7-4
j_call: TRBJ2-4
cdr3_nt: TGTGCCAGCTGCTTAGGACTCGCGGCACAGTACTTC
cdr3_aa: CASCLGLAAQYF

d_call: TRBD1
clone_size: .
v_call: TRBV27
j_call: TRBJ1-2
cdr3_nt: TGTGCCAGCCGGACAGGGAGCCTTTGGGGCTACACCTTC
cdr3_aa: CASRTGSLWGYTF

d_call: .
clone_size: .
v_call: TRBV18
j_call: TRBJ1-5
cdr3_nt: TGTGCCAGCTCACCTTTTCCTATCAATCAGCCCCAGCATTTT
cdr3_aa: CASSPFPINQPQHF

d_call: .
clone_size: .
v_call: TRBV9
j_call: TRBJ2-7
cdr3_nt: TGTGCCAGCGGCGGACGGCTGGAGGGCTACGAGCAGTACTTC
cdr3_aa: CASGGRLEGYEQYF

d_call: .
clone_size: .
v_call: TRBV10-2
j_call: TRBJ1-1
cdr3_nt: TGCGCCAGCAGCCCGCGGGTGAGGAACACTGAAGCTTTCTTT
cdr3_aa: CASSPRVRNTEAFF

d_call: .
clone_size: .
v_call: TRBV12-5
j_call: TRBJ1-3
cdr3_nt: TGTGCTAGTGGTGACGACCGGGATTACAGGGACTCTGGAAACACCATATATTTT
cdr3_aa: CASGDDRDYRDSGNTIYF